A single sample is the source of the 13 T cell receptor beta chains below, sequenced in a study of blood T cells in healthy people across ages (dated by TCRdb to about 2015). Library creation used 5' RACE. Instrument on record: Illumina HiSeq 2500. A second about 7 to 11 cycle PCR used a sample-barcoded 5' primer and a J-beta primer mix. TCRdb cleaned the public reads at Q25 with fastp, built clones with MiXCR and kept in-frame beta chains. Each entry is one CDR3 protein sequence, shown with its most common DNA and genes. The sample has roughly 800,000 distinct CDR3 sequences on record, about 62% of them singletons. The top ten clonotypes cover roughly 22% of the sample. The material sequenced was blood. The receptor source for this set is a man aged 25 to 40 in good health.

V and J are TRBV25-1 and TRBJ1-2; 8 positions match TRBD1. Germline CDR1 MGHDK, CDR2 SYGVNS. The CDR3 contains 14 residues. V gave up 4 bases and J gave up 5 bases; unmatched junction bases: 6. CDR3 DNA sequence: TGTGCCAGCAGTGTAGGACAGGGTTTTTATGGCTACACCTTC. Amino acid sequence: CASSVGQGFYGYTF.

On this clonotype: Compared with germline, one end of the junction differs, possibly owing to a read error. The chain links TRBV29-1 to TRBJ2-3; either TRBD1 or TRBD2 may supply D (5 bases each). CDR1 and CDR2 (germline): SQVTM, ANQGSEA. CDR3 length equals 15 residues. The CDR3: CSVQQTAGSTDAQYF. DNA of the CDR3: TGCAGCGTTCAACAGACGGCAGGGAGCACAGATGCGCAGTATTTT.

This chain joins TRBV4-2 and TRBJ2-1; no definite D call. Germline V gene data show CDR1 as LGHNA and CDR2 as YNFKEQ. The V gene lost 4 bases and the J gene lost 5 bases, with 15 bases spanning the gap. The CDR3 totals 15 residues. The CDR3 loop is CASSPVSAIHNEQFF. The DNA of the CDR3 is TGTGCCAGCAGCCCGGTCTCCGCTATACACAATGAGCAGTTCTTC.

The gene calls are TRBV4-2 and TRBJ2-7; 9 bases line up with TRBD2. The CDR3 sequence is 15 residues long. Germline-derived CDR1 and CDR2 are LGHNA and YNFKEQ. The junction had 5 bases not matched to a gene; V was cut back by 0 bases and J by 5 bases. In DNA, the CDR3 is TGTGCCAGCAGCCAAGATAGGGCTAGCGGGAACGAGCAGTACTTC. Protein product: CASSQDRASGNEQYF.

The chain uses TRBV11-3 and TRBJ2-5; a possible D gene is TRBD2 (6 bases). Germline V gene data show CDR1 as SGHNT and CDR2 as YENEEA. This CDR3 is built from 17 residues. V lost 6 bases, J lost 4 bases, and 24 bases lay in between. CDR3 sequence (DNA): TGTGCCAGCAGTCGGGGAGGTGGTTCGGTTTCGAGAGAGACCCAGTACTTC. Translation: CASSRGGGSVSRETQYF.

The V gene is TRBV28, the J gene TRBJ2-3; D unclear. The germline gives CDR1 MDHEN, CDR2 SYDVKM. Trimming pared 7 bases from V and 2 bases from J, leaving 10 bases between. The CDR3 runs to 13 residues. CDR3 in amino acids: CASTWPATDTQYF. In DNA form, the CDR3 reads TGTGCCAGCACGTGGCCAGCCACAGATACGCAGTATTTT.

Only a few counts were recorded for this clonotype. Here the CDR3 DNA reads TGCAGTGGGTTTGGGGACTATGGCTACACCTTC. Translated: CSGFGDYGYTF. The genes are TRBV20-1 and TRBJ1-2, with unresolved D. Between the trimmed V and J ends, which lost 7 bases and 3 bases, there was a span of 9 bases. This CDR3 contains 11 residues. CDR1 is DFQATT and CDR2 is SNEGSKA in the germline V gene (reference sequence).

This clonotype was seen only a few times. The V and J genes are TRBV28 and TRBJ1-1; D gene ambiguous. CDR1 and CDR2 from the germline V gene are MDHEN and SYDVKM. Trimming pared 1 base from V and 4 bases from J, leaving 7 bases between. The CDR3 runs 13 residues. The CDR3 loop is CASSLLAGTEAFF. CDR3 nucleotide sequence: TGTGCCAGCAGTTTATTAGCAGGCACTGAAGCTTTCTTT.

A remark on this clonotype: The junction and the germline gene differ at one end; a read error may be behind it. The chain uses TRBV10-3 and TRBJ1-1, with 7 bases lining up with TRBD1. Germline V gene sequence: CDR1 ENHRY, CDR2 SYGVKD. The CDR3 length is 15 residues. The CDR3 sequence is CAVRGERTMNTEAFF. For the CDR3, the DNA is TGTGCCGTCAGGGGGGAACGAACTATGAACACTGAAGCTTTCTTT.

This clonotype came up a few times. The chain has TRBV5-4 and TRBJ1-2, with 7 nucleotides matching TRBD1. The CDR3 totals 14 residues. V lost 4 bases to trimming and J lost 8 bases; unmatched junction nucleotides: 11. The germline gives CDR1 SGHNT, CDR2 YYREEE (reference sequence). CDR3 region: CASSPYRDSGGYTF. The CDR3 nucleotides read TGTGCCAGCAGCCCGTACCGGGACAGCGGGGGCTACACCTTC.

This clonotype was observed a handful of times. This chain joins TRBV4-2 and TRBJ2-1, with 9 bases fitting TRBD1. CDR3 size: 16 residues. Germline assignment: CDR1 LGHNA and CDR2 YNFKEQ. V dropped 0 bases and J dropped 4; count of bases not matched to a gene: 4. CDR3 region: CASSQDGDRAYNEQFF. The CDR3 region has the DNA TGTGCCAGCAGCCAAGATGGGGACAGGGCTTACAATGAGCAGTTCTTC.

CDR3 in amino acids: CASSIRPGPRGSNIQYF. In nucleotides, the CDR3 is TGTGCCAGCAGTATCAGACCCGGGCCAAGGGGGAGTAACATTCAGTACTTC. This chain uses TRBV11-1 with TRBJ2-4; tentatively, D is TRBD1 (6 bases). The CDR3 sequence is 17 residues long. V gave up 6 bases and J gave up 7 bases, with 25 bases separating them. Per germline, CDR1 SGHAT and CDR2 FQDESV (reference sequence).

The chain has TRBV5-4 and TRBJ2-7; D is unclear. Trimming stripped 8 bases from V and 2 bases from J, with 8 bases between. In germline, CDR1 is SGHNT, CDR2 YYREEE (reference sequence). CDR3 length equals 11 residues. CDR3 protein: CASPRAYEQYF. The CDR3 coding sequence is TGTGCCAGTCCCCGGGCCTACGAGCAGTACTTC. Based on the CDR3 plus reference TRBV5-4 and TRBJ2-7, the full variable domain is ETGVTQSPTHLIKTRGQQVTLRCSSQSGHNTVSWYQQALGQGPQFIFQYYREEENGRGNFPPRFSGLQFPNYSSELNVNALELDDSALYLCASPRAYEQYFGPGTRLTVT.